This TCR beta chain originates from a study of blood T cells in healthy people across ages. Whole-study results and caveats: PBMC samples, being unsorted, prevented any conclusive comparison of naive and antigen-experienced cells. Naive CD4+ cell counts and diversity both ran higher in long-lived than in aged donors.

V was pared by 0 bases and J by 2 bases, with 8 bases between. There are 15 residues in the CDR3. Germline V CDR1 and CDR2: DFQATT, SNEGSKA (reference sequence). This clonotype was seen only a few times. Antigen unknown. With a J-beta primer mix and a sample-barcoded 5' primer, a second PCR ran roughly 6 to 11 cycles. Each CDR3 protein is one row after TCRdb ran MiXCR on the 5' RACE reads. The sample shows over 950,000 distinct CDR3 sequences, 35% to 45% of them seen only once. PBMCs were isolated at a quantity of at least 7 million per sample. The V gene is TRBV20-1, the J gene TRBJ1-6, with D perhaps matching TRBD1 (6 bases). This TCR derives from a young man in good health. Sequences were obtained from blood. The CDR3 sequence is CSARETGTYNSPLHF. The CDR3 DNA sequence: TGCAGTGCTAGAGAGACAGGAACCTATAATTCACCCCTCCACTTT.